This T cell receptor beta chain was identified during a study of cytomegalovirus exposure and HLA in healthy donors. The CDR3 has 21 residues. Use of 60 Vbeta and 13 Jbeta primers characterized the PCR. Clones were read by immunoSEQ multiplex PCR, and TCRdb kept only the in-frame ones, dropping some. The table records about 98,000 clones, roughly 70% of them present only once. Sequencing was done on a sample of PBMCs. The chain couples TRBV21-1 to TRBJ2-3; the table's TRBD1 call for D was not verified on the DNA. TRBV21-1 is a known pseudogene. The clonotype comes from a man aged 50-59 years in good health and CMV-seronegative. CDR3 residues: CASSKVGTITRWGGITDTQYF. The CDR3 DNA sequence: TGTGCCAGCAGCAAAGTAGGGACAATAACGAGATGGGGCGGCATCACAGATACGCAGTATTTT.